The sequence of this TCR beta chain was determined in a study of T-cell reconstitution after alpha-beta-depleted transplantation in children. Broader study findings: Newly generated T cells supplied most T-cell counts and diversity one year post-transplant. After transplant, at about two months, alpha-beta T cells were reportedly derived from several hundred expanded graft clones. Surviving recipient cells, namely T cells and thymic progenitors, were the source of high day-60 TCRbeta diversity in some patients.

The sample holds many counts of this clonotype. Its antigen is undetermined. Researchers prepared the TCRbeta library using unique molecular identifiers, the study reports. TCRdb called the PCR reads again in MiXCR, with one record for every CDR3 protein. The top ten hold nearly 6.5% of the sample, which has hundreds of thousands of distinct CDR3 sequences, 7.5% to 9.5% seen once. Germline V CDR1 and CDR2: SGHVS, FNYEAQ. Trimming took 5 bases from V and 0 from J; bases not matched to a gene: 3. CDR3 size: 16 residues. The chain is built from TRBV7-6 and TRBJ2-1; 11 bases align to TRBD2. The sequencing here drew on PBMCs, mostly from graft donor cells, taken 180 days after TCRalphabeta/CD19-depleted stem cell transplant. The TCR sequence derives from a male patient under 18 who had a stem cell transplant for acute lymphoblastic leukemia, so the T cells may come from the graft donor. This CDR3 is CASSRLAGSSYNEQFF. In DNA, the CDR3 is TGTGCCAGCAGCCGACTAGCGGGAAGCTCCTACAATGAGCAGTTCTTC.